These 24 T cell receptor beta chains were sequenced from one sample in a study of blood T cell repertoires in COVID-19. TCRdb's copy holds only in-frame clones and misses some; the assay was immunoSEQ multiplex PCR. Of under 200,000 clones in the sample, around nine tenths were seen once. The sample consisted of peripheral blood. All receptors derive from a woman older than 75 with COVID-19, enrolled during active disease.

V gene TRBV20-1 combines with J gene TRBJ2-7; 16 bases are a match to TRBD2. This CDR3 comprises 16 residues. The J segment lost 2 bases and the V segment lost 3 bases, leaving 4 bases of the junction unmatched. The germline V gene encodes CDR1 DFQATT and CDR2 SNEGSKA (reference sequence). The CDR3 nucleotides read TGCAGTGCTAGTCCCGGGACTAGCGGGAGGGCCTACGAGCAGTACTTC. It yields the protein CSASPGTSGRAYEQYF.

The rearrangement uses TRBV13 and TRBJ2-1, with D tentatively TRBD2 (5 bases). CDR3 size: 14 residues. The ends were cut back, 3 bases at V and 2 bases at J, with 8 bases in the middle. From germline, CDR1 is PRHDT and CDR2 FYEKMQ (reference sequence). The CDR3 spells CASSFERPYNEQFF. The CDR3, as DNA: TGTGCCAGCAGCTTTGAGCGGCCCTACAATGAGCAGTTCTTC.

The CDR3 region is CASGTGMNTEAFF. CDR3 DNA: TGCGCCAGCGGGACAGGAATGAACACTGAAGCTTTCTTT. V usage is TRBV4-3 and J usage is TRBJ1-1, with 8 bases identical to TRBD1. The CDR3 covers 13 residues. V dropped 8 bases and J dropped 0; count of bases not matched to a gene: 2. Germline assignment: CDR1 LGHNA and CDR2 YSLEER.

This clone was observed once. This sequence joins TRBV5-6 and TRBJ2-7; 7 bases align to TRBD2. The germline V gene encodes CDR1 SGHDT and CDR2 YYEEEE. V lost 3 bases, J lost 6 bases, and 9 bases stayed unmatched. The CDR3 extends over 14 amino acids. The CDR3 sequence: CASSSWTRPSEQYF. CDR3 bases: TGTGCCAGCAGCTCGTGGACTAGGCCGAGCGAGCAGTACTTC. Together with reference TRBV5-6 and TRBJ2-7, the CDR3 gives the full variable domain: DAGVTQSPTHLIKTRGQQVTLRCSPKSGHDTVSWYQQALGQGPQFIFQYYEEEERQRGNFPDRFSGHQFPNYSSELNVNALLLGDSALYLCASSSWTRPSEQYFGPGTRLTVT.

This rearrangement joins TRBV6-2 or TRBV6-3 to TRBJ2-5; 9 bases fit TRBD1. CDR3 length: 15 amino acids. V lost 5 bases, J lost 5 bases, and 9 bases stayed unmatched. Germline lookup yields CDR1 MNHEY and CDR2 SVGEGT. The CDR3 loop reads CASSTPGQGSETQYF. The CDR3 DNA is TGTGCCAGCAGTACTCCGGGACAGGGATCCGAGACCCAGTACTTC.

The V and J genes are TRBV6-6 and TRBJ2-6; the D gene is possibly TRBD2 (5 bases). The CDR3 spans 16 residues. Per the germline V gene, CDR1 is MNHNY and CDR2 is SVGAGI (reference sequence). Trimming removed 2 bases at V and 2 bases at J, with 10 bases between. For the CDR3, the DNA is TGTGCCAGCAGTTACCCCCTCGGGACTGGGGCCAACGTCCTGACTTTC. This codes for CASSYPLGTGANVLTF.

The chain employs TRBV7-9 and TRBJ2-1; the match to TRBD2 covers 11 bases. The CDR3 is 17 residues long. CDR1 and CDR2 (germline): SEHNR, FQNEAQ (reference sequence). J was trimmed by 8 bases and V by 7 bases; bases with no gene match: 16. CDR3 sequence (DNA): TGTGCCAGCACCGATGTCGGGACTAGCGGAAAATTCCATGAGCAGTTCTTC. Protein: CASTDVGTSGKFHEQFF.

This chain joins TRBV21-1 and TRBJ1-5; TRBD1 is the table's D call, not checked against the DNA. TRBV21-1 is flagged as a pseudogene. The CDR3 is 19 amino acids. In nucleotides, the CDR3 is TGTGCCAGCAGCAATCGACTTAATTCCAGGGGAAGGAGCAATCAGCCCCAGCATTTT. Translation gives CASSNRLNSRGRSNQPQHF.

This CDR3 is CASSRAPLSLNEKLFF. The CDR3 DNA sequence: TGTGCCAGCAGCCGAGCCCCCTTGTCCTTAAATGAAAAACTGTTTTTT. The V gene is TRBV7-8, the J gene TRBJ1-4, with D uncertain. Germline-derived CDR1 and CDR2 are SGHVS and FQNEAQ. V was shortened by 5 bases and J by 5 bases, with 18 bases between the two germline ends. The CDR3 has 16 residues.

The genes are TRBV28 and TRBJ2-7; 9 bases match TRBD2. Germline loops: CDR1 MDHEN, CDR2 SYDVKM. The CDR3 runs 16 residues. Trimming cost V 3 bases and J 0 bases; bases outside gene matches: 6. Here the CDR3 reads CASSFVAGAHSYEQYF. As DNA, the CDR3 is TGTGCCAGCAGTTTTGTAGCGGGAGCCCACTCCTACGAGCAGTACTTC.

The CDR3 sequence is CASSQDPGQGYAEAFF. For the CDR3, the DNA is TGTGCCAGCAGCCAAGATCCGGGACAGGGTTACGCTGAAGCTTTCTTT. The chain recombines TRBV4-2 with TRBJ1-1; 9 positions match TRBD1. Per germline, CDR1 LGHNA and CDR2 YNFKEQ. Trimming took 0 bases from V and 6 from J; bases not matched to a gene: 8. The CDR3 runs 16 residues.

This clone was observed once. Here the CDR3 DNA reads TGTGCCACCAGTGAGCCAAACAGGGCTGGCGGCTACACCTTC. Its translation is CATSEPNRAGGYTF. The genes are TRBV24-1 and TRBJ1-2, with D possibly matching TRBD1 (6 bases). Germline CDR1 reads KGHDR; CDR2 reads SFDVKD. V was clipped by 4 bases and J by 8 bases, with 16 bases between them. The CDR3 is 14 residues long.

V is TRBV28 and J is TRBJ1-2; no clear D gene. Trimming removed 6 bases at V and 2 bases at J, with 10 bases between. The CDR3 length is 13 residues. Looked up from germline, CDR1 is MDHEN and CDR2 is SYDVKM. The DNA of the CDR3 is TGTGCCAGCAGACCAACAAAGAACTATGGCTACACCTTC. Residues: CASRPTKNYGYTF.

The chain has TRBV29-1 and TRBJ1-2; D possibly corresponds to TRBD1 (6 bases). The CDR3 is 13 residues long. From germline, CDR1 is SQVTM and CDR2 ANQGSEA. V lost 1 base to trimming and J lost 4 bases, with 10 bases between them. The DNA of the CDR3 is TGCAGCGTTGAAGCCGGACAGCCCTATGGCTACACCTTC. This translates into CSVEAGQPYGYTF. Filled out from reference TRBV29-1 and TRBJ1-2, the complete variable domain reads SAVISQKPSRDICQRGTSLTIQCQVDSQVTMMFWYRQQPGQSLTLIATANQGSEATYESGFVIDKFPISRPNLTFSTLTVSNMSPEDSSIYLCSVEAGQPYGYTFGSGTRLTVV.

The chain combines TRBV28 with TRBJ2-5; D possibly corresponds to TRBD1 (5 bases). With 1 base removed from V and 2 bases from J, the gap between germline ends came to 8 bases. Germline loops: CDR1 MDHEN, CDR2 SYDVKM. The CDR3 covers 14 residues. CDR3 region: CASSLLTVQETQYF. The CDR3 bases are TGTGCCAGCAGTTTATTGACAGTTCAAGAGACCCAGTACTTC.

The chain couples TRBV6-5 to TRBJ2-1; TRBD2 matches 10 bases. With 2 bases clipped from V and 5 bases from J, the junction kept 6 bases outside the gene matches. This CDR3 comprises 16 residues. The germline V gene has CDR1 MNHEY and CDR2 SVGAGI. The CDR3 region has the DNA TGTGCCAGCAGTTACCTCAGCGGGAGGGTACACAATGAGCAGTTCTTC. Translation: CASSYLSGRVHNEQFF.

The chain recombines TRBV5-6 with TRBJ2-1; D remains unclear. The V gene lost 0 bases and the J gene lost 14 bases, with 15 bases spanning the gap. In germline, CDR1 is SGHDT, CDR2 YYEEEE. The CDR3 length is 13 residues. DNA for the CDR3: TGTGCCAGCAGCTTGGTAGGAATCTATCAGGAGTTCTTC. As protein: CASSLVGIYQEFF.

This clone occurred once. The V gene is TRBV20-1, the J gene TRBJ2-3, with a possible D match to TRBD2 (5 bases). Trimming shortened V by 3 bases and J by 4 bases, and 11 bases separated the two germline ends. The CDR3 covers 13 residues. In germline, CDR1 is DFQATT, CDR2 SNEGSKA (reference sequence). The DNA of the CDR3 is TGCAGTGCTAGTAAGCGGTCGGCAGATACGCAGTATTTT. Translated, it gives CSASKRSADTQYF.

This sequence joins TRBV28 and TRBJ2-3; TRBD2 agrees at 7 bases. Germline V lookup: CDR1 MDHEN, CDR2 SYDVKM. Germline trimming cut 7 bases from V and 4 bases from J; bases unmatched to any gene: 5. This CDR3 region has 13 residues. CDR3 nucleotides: TGTGCCAGCAACGGCGGGAGTTCAGATACGCAGTATTTT. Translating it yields CASNGGSSDTQYF. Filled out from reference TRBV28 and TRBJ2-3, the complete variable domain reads DVKVTQSSRYLVKRTGEKVFLECVQDMDHENMFWYRQDPGLGLRLIYFSYDVKMKEKGDIPEGYSVSREKKERFSLILESASTNQTSMYLCASNGGSSDTQYFGPGTRLTVL.

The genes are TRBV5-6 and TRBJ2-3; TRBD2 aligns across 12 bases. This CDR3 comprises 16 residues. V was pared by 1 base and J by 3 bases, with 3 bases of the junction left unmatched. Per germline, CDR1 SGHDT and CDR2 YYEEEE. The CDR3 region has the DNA TGTGCCAGCAGCTTGTTTCTAGCGGGAGGGACAGATACGCAGTATTTT. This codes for CASSLFLAGGTDTQYF.

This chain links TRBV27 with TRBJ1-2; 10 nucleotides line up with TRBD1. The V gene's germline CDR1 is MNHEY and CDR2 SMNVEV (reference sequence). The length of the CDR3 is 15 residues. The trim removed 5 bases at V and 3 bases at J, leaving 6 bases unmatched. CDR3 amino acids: CASSPRQGAHYGYTF. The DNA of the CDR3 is TGTGCCAGCAGTCCCCGACAGGGGGCCCACTATGGCTACACCTTC.

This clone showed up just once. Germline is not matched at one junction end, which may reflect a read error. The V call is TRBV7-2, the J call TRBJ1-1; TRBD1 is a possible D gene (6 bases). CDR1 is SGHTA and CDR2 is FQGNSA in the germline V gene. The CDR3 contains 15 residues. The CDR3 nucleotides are TGTGCCAGCAGCCCTCAAAAGGACAGAGTTACGGAAGTTTTCTTT. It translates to CASSPQKDRVTEVFF.

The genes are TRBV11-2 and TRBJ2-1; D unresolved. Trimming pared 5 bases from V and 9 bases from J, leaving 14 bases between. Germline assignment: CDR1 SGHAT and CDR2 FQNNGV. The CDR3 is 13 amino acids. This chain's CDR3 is CASSEESNSEQFF. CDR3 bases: TGTGCCAGCAGCGAGGAAAGCAATAGTGAGCAGTTCTTC.

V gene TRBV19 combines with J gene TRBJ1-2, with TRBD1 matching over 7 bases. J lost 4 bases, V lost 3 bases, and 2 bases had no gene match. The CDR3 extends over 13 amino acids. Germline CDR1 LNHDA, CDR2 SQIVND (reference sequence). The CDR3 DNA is TGTGCCAGTAGTATGTCAGGGGGCTATGGCTACACCTTC. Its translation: CASSMSGGYGYTF. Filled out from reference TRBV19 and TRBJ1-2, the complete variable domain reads DGGITQSPKYLFRKEGQNVTLSCEQNLNHDAMYWYRQDPGQGLRLIYYSQIVNDFQKGDIAEGYSVSREKKESFPLTVTSAQKNPTAFYLCASSMSGGYGYTFGSGTRLTVV.